One TCR beta chain is described in this entry. What it binds is unknown. These data are taken from a study of T cells expressing NK-cell markers. Study as a whole: Repertoire data for TCR beta were derived from sorted T cells (CD3+CD56+NKG2C+, CD3+CD56+NKG2C- and CD3+CD56-NKG2C+). Study-level findings and limits: Evidence did not settle whether expanded NKG2C+ T cell clones targeted HCMV. Of the CD8+ T cell pool in roughly six donors, roughly 1.0-8% was accounted for by dominant NKG2C+ clonotypes.

5'RACE template switching built TCR beta cDNA with unique molecular identifiers. TCRdb re-called the 5' RACE reads and shows each CDR3 protein once, DNA omitted. This table holds about 150,000 distinct CDR3 sequences. Germline lookup yields CDR1 SEHNR and CDR2 FQNEAQ (reference sequence). There are 15 residues in the CDR3. The chain is built from TRBV7-9 and TRBJ2-1. The sequence was obtained from a man aged 18 to 35 in good health. Sequenced input: blood T cells: a sorted CD56 or NKG2C T cell subset, CD4+ or CD8+ T cells, or bulk PBMC T cells (not recorded which). The CDR3 spells CASSLVQVSYNEQFF.